The count of the clone carrying this T cell receptor (beta chain) is one. As yet, its antigen is unknown. The ends were cut back, 4 bases at V and 4 bases at J, with 10 bases in the middle. The V gene's germline CDR1 is MGHRA and CDR2 YSYEKL. This CDR3 is 14 amino acids long. This sample was taken from a study of T-cell memory formation after mild COVID-19. Study-wide results and limits: Chiefly within CM and EM were the contracting CD4+ clones; CD8+ ones were within EMRA.

TCRdb passed the 5' RACE reads through MiXCR, listing each CDR3 protein once. The sample includes 350,000 to 500,000 distinct CDR3 sequences, 20% of them seen just once. What was sequenced was PBMCs or a T cell subset sorted from them (not recorded which). This TCR was recovered from an adult woman who had mild COVID-19 (a few samples of this study predate the infection). Cell type and time point are not known. The chain links TRBV4-1 to TRBJ2-2; D gene uncertain. For the CDR3, the DNA is TGCGCCAGCAGCCCAGCAGTTCCCACCGGGGAGCTGTTTTTT. It codes for CASSPAVPTGELFF.